This T cell receptor beta chain is drawn from a study of blood T cells in healthy people across ages. CDR1 is SEHNR and CDR2 is FQNEAQ in the germline V gene (reference sequence). The CDR3 loop spans 15 amino acids. V lost 5 bases to trimming and J lost 8 bases; unmatched junction nucleotides: 12. PCR was performed a second time for about 7 to 11 cycles using a sample-barcoded 5' primer and a J-beta primer mix. Every cDNA molecule bore a tag from a template-switch adaptor containing 12 random nucleotides. TCRdb reanalysed the 5' RACE reads using MiXCR and keeps one entry per CDR3 protein. In the table there are 1,100,000 or so distinct CDR3 sequences, more than 35% of which are singletons.

Material for sequencing was blood. V gene TRBV7-9 combines with J gene TRBJ1-2; 9 nucleotides line up with TRBD1. The origin of this receptor is a woman aged 55-75 years in good health. In DNA, the CDR3 is TGTGCCAGCAGCCCTTGGACAGGGGAGGGTTCGGGCTACACCTTC. It encodes CASSPWTGEGSGYTF. Supplemented by reference TRBV7-9 and TRBJ1-2, the full variable domain reads DTGVSQNPRHKITKRGQNVTFRCDPISEHNRLYWYRQTLGQGPEFLTYFQNEAQLEKSRLLSDRFSAERPKGSFSTLEIQRTEQGDSAMYLCASSPWTGEGSGYTFGSGTRLTVV.